This T cell receptor (beta chain) was found in a study of T-cell memory formation after mild COVID-19. This clonotype was observed at least ten times. Its specificity is not known. Amplification by 5'RACE using constant-segment primers produced TCR alpha and TCR beta cDNA libraries that carried sample barcodes and UMIs. TCRdb called the 5' RACE reads again in MiXCR, with one record for every CDR3 protein. The repertoire holds around 440,000 distinct CDR3 sequences, approximately 18% seen once, with over 9% in the top ten. The study, taken as a whole, reports: Day 15 to 85 contracting clones showed balanced CD4/CD8; day 15 to 37 expanders favored CD4+.

What was sequenced was PBMCs or a T cell subset sorted from them (not recorded which). This clonotype originated in an adult woman who had mild COVID-19 (a few samples of this study predate the infection). Cell type and time point are not known.

CDR3 sequence reads: CASAGVSGANVLTF. CDR3 sequence (DNA): TGTGCCAGCGCTGGTGTGTCTGGGGCCAACGTCCTGACTTTC. The V and J genes are TRBV12-3 or TRBV12-4 and TRBJ2-6; D gene unclear. The ends were cut back, 8 bases at V and 1 base at J, with 9 bases in the middle. The CDR3 contains 14 residues.